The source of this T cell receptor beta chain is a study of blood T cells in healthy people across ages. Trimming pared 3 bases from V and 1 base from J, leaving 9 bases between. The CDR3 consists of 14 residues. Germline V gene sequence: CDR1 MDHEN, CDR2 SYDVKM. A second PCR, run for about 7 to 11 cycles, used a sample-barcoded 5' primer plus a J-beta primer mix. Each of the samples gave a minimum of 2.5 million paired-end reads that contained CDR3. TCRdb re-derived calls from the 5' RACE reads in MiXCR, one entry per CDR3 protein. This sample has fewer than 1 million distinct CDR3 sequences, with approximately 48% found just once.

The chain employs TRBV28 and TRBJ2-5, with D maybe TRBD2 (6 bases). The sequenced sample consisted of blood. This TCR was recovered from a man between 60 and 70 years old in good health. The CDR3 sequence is CASSFRRGQETQYF. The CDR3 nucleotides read TGTGCCAGCAGTTTTAGGAGGGGCCAAGAGACCCAGTACTTC.